The present T cell receptor beta chain was sequenced within a study of PD-L1 blockade in urothelial cancer. Overall study: In terms of prior chemotherapy, patients had received 0 to 3 regimens.

Regarding time point: pretreatment peripheral blood. Generated by immunoSEQ multiplex PCR, the TCRdb table keeps only in-frame clones and is missing some. The sample holds under 95,000 clones, around 83% seen once. The CDR3 length is 16 residues. Germline V CDR1 and CDR2: SGDLS, YYNGEE. Trimming pared 0 bases from V and 1 base from J, leaving 13 bases between. The chain links TRBV9 to TRBJ2-5; D ambiguous. Sequencing used PBMCs, obtained around atezolizumab (anti-PD-L1) treatment. This clonotype was sampled from a woman in her 70s with urothelial cancer. CDR3 coding DNA: TGTGCCAGCAGCGTAGGTGGGCCAGCCTCCCAAGAGACCCAGTACTTC. It translates to CASSVGGPASQETQYF.